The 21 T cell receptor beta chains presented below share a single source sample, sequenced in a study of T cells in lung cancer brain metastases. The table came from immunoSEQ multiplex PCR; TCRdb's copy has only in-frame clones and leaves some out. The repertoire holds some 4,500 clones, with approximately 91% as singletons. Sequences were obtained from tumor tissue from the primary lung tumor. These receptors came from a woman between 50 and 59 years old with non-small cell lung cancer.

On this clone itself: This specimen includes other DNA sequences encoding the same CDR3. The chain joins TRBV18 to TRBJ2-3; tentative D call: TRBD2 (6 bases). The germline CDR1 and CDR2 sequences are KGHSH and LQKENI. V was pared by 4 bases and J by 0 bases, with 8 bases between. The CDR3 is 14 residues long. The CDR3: CASSRGGSTDTQYF. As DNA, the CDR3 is TGTGCCAGCTCACGAGGAGGGAGCACAGATACGCAGTATTTT.

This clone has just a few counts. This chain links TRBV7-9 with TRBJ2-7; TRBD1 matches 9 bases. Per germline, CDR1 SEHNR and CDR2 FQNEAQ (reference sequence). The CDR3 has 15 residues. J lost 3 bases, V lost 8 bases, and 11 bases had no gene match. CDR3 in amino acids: CASLPSGTGFYEQYF. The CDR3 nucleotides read TGTGCCAGCCTCCCCTCGGGGACAGGGTTCTACGAGCAGTACTTC.

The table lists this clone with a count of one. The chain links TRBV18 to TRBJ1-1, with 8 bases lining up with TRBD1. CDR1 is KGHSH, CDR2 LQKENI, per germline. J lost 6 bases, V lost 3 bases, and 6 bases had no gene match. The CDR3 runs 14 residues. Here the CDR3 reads CASSPRGQGSEAFF. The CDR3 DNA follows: TGTGCCAGCTCACCTCGAGGACAGGGCTCTGAAGCTTTCTTT. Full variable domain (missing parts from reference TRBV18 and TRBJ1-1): NAGVMQNPRHLVRRRGQEARLRCSPMKGHSHVYWYRQLPEEGLKFMVYLQKENIIDESGMPKERFSAEFPKEGPSILRIQQVVRGDSAAYFCASSPRGQGSEAFFGQGTRLTVV.

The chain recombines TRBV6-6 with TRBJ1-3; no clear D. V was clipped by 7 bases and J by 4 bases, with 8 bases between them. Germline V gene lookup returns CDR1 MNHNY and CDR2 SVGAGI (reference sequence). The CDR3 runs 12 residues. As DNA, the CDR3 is TGTGCCAGCAAGGAGGGAGGAAACACCATATATTTT. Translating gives CASKEGGNTIYF.

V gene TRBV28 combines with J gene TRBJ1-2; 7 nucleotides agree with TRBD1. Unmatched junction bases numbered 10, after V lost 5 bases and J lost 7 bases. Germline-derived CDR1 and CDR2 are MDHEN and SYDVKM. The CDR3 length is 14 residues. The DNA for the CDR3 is TGTGCCAGCAGTCCTATGACAGGGAGGGGTGGCTACACCTTC. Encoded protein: CASSPMTGRGGYTF.

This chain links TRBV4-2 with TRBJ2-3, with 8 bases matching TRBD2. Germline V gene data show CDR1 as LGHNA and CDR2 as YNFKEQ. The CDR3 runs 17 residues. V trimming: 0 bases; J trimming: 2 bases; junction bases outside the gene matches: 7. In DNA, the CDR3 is TGTGCCAGCAGCCAAGATAGCCGGGAGGGTGTCACAGATACGCAGTATTTT. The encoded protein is CASSQDSREGVTDTQYF.

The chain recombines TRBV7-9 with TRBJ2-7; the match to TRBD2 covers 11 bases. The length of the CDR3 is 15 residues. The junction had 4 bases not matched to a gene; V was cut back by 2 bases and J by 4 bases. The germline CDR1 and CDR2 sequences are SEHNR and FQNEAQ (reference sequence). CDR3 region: CASSLITSGRYEQYF. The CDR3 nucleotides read TGTGCCAGCAGCTTAATAACTAGCGGGAGATACGAGCAGTACTTC.

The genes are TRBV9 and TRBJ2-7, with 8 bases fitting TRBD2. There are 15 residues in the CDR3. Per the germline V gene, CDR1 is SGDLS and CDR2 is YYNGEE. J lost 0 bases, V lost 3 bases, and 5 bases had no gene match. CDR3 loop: CASSGSAGASYEQYF. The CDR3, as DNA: TGTGCCAGCAGCGGGTCAGCGGGAGCCTCCTACGAGCAGTACTTC.

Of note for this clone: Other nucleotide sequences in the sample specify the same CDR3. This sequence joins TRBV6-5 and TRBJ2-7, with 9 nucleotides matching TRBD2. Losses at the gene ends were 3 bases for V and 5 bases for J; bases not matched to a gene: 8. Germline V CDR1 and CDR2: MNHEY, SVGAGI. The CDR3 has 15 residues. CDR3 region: CASSYRRGGNHEQYF. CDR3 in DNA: TGTGCCAGCAGTTATAGGCGGGGGGGCAACCACGAGCAGTACTTC.

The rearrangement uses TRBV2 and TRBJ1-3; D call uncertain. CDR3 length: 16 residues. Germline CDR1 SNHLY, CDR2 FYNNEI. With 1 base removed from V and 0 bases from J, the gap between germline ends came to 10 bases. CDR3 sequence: CASSEGRANSGNTIYF. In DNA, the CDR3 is TGTGCCAGCAGTGAAGGAAGGGCAAACTCTGGAAACACCATATATTTT.

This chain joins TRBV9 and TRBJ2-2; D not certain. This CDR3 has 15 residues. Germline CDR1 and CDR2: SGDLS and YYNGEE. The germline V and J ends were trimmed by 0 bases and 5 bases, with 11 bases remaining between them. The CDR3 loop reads CASSVGSLQTGELFF. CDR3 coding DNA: TGTGCCAGCAGCGTAGGGAGCCTACAAACCGGGGAGCTGTTTTTT.

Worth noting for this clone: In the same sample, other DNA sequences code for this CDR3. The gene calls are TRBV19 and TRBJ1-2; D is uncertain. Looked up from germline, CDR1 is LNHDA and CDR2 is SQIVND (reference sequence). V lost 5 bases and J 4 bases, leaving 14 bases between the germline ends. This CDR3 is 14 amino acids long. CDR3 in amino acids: CASSGYIPLYGYTF. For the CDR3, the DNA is TGTGCCAGTAGTGGGTACATCCCCCTCTATGGCTACACCTTC.

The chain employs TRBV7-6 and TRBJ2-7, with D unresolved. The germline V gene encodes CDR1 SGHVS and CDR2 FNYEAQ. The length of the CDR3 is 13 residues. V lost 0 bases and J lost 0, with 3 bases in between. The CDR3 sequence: CASSLAGSYEQYF. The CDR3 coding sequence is TGTGCCAGCAGCTTAGCGGGCTCCTACGAGCAGTACTTC.

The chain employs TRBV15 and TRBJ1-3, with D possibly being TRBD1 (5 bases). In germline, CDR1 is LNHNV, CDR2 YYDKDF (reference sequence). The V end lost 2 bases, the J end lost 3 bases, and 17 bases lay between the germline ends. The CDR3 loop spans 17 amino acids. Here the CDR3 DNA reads TGTGCCACCAGCAGAAAGAAGGGACTCTCTGTTGGAAACACCATATATTTT. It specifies CATSRKKGLSVGNTIYF.

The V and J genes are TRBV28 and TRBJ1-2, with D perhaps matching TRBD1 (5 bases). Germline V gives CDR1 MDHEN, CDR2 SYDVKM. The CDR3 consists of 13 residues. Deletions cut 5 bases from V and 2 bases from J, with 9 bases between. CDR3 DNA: TGTGCCAGCAGTCCTGGACAAAACTATGGCTACACCTTC. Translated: CASSPGQNYGYTF.

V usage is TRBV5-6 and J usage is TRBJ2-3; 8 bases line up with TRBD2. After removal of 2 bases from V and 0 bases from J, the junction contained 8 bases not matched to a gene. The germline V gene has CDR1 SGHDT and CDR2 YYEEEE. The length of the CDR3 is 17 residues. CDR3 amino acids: CASSFSGKVISTDTQYF. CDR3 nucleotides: TGTGCCAGCAGCTTTAGCGGGAAGGTGATAAGCACAGATACGCAGTATTTT.

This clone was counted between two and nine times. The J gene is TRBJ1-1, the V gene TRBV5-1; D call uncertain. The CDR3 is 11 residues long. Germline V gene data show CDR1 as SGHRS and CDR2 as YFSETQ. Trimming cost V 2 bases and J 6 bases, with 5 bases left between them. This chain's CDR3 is CASSFSSEAFF. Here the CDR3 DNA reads TGCGCCAGCAGCTTTTCGTCTGAAGCTTTCTTT. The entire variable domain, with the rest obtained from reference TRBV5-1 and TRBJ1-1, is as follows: KAGVTQTPRYLIKTRGQQVTLSCSPISGHRSVSWYQQTPGQGLQFLFEYFSETQRNKGNFPGRFSGRQFSNSRSEMNVSTLELGDSALYLCASSFSSEAFFGQGTRLTVV.

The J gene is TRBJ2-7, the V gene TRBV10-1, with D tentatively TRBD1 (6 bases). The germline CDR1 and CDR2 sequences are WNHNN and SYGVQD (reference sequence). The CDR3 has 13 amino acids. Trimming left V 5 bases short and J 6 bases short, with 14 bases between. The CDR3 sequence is CASSRGQTGEQYF. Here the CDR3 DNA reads TGCGCCAGCAGTCGCGGACAGACGGGCGAGCAGTACTTC.

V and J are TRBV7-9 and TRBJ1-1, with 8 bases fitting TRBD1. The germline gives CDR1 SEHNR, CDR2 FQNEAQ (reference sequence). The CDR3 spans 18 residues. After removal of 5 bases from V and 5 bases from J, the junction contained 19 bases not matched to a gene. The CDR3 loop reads CASSRPISDRAGWTEAFF. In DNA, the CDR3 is TGTGCCAGCAGCCGCCCAATTTCGGACAGGGCAGGTTGGACTGAAGCTTTCTTT. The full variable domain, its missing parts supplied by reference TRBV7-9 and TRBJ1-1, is DTGVSQNPRHKITKRGQNVTFRCDPISEHNRLYWYRQTLGQGPEFLTYFQNEAQLEKSRLLSDRFSAERPKGSFSTLEIQRTEQGDSAMYLCASSRPISDRAGWTEAFFGQGTRLTVV.

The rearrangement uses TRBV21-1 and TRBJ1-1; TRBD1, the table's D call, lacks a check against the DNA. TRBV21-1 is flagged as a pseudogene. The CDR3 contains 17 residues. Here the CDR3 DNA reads TGTGCCAGCCTCCACGCAAGGACAAAACTCACGAACACTGAAGCTTTCTTT. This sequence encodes CASLHARTKLTNTEAFF.

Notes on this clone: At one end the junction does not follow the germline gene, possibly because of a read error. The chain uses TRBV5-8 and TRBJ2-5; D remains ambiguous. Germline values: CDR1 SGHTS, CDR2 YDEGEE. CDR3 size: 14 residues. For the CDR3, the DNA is TGTGCCAGCAGCTTTGGGTCCAACCAAGAGATCCAGTACTTC. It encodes CASSFGSNQEIQYF.